This entry lists 27 T cell receptor beta chains sequenced from one sample in a study of blood T cell repertoires in COVID-19. Clones were read by immunoSEQ multiplex PCR, and TCRdb kept only the in-frame ones, dropping some. The sample consists of approximately 52,000 clones, 91% of them appearing once. Sequencing was done on a sample of peripheral blood. Receptors originate from a man aged 45 to 65 with active COVID-19.

V is TRBV30 and J is TRBJ2-1; D might be TRBD2 (6 bases). This CDR3 is built from 15 residues. Germline CDR1 and CDR2: GTSNPN and SVGIG (reference sequence). Trimming took 2 bases from V and 4 from J, leaving 15 bases between them. CDR3 sequence (DNA): TGTGCCTGGAGTCCCCTTGCTAGCGCATACAATGAGCAGTTCTTC. Residues: CAWSPLASAYNEQFF.

The chain couples TRBV28 to TRBJ2-1, with a tentative D call TRBD2 (7 bases). The CDR3 is made up of 12 amino acids. Deletions cut 10 bases from V and 7 bases from J, with 14 bases between. Germline assignment: CDR1 MDHEN and CDR2 SYDVKM. The CDR3 sequence is CATGRGGNEQFF. The CDR3 DNA sequence: TGTGCCACTGGAAGGGGGGGTAATGAGCAGTTCTTC.

The V call is TRBV11-1, the J call TRBJ2-3; D unresolved. V was clipped by 2 bases and J by 2 bases, with 11 bases between them. The CDR3 totals 15 residues. Per germline, CDR1 SGHAT and CDR2 FQDESV (reference sequence). CDR3 region: CASSLNAQNTDTQYF. The CDR3, as DNA: TGTGCCAGCAGCTTAAATGCACAGAACACAGATACGCAGTATTTT.

This clone was observed once. J is TRBJ1-1 and V is TRBV5-1; D might be TRBD1 (6 bases). CDR1 is SGHRS and CDR2 is YFSETQ in the germline V gene. The CDR3 extends over 13 amino acids. Trimming left V 1 base short and J 5 bases short, with 9 bases between. The DNA for the CDR3 is TGCGCCAGCAGCTTGTTCAGGGGTACTGAAGCTTTCTTT. It specifies CASSLFRGTEAFF. The variable domain in full, completed from reference TRBV5-1 and TRBJ1-1, reads KAGVTQTPRYLIKTRGQQVTLSCSPISGHRSVSWYQQTPGQGLQFLFEYFSETQRNKGNFPGRFSGRQFSNSRSEMNVSTLELGDSALYLCASSLFRGTEAFFGQGTRLTVV.

The V and J genes are TRBV25-1 and TRBJ1-1; weak D call: TRBD1 (6 bases). The CDR3 extends over 12 amino acids. Trimming removed 7 bases from V and 4 bases from J, with 10 bases in between. CDR1 is MGHDK and CDR2 is SYGVNS in the germline V gene. CDR3 nucleotide sequence: TGTGCCAGCACCCAGGGGAGCACTGAAGCTTTCTTT. It codes for CASTQGSTEAFF.

The genes are TRBV7-2 and TRBJ1-6; no clear D gene. Trimming left V 1 base short and J 5 bases short, with 9 bases between. Germline loops: CDR1 SGHTA, CDR2 FQGNSA. The CDR3 covers 15 residues. CDR3 amino acids: CASSLVGVNNSPLHF. The CDR3 DNA sequence: TGTGCCAGCAGCTTAGTCGGGGTTAATAATTCACCCCTCCACTTT.

The genes are TRBV18 and TRBJ2-1; 7 bases map to TRBD1. The CDR3 length is 15 residues. V lost 0 bases to trimming and J lost 4 bases; unmatched junction nucleotides: 3. The germline CDR1 and CDR2 sequences are KGHSH and LQKENI. CDR3 in DNA: TGTGCCAGCTCACCACCGATGGGACAGTACAATGAGCAGTTCTTC. It encodes CASSPPMGQYNEQFF.

This clone was recorded only once. The rearrangement links TRBV5-1 to TRBJ1-2, with a possible D match to TRBD1 (6 bases). The V end was cut by 1 base, the J end by 0 bases, with 13 bases between. CDR3 size: 16 residues. Germline CDR1 SGHRS, CDR2 YFSETQ. This chain's CDR3 is CASSLYWDKTNYGYTF. The CDR3 DNA is TGCGCCAGCAGCTTGTATTGGGACAAGACTAACTATGGCTACACCTTC.

This clone was seen only once. The V and J genes are TRBV9 and TRBJ1-3; 9 bases map to TRBD1. Trimming cost V 4 bases and J 0 bases; bases outside gene matches: 11. This CDR3 spans 18 amino acids. Germline V gene lookup returns CDR1 SGDLS and CDR2 YYNGEE. The CDR3 spells CASSPVGGQGASGNTIYF. The CDR3 DNA reads as TGTGCCAGCAGCCCGGTGGGGGGACAGGGAGCCTCTGGAAACACCATATATTTT.

This clone was picked up a small number of times. This sequence joins TRBV28 and TRBJ2-7, with 7 bases identical to TRBD1. With V trimmed by 5 bases and J by 3 bases, 7 bases remained unmatched. The CDR3 contains 14 residues. Germline CDR1 is MDHEN and CDR2 is SYDVKM. The CDR3 nucleotides read TGTGCCAGCAGTGGGTCGGGACAGAACTACGAGCAGTACTTC. It specifies CASSGSGQNYEQYF.

This chain connects TRBV5-4 to TRBJ2-3; D remains ambiguous. Germline CDR1 reads SGHNT; CDR2 reads YYREEE (reference sequence). The V and J ends lost 0 bases and 3 bases respectively, with 2 bases between them. The CDR3 runs 12 residues. The DNA for the CDR3 is TGTGCCAGCAGCTTGGTAACAGATACGCAGTATTTT. It is translated as CASSLVTDTQYF.

V usage is TRBV2 and J usage is TRBJ2-1; tentative D call: TRBD2 (5 bases). V dropped 10 bases and J dropped 0 bases, with 22 bases sitting between them. The CDR3 has 17 amino acids. In germline, CDR1 is SNHLY, CDR2 FYNNEI. Here the CDR3 reads CATNQLPAAASYNEQFF. In DNA form, the CDR3 reads TGTGCCACCAATCAACTTCCAGCGGCAGCCTCCTACAATGAGCAGTTCTTC.

V and J are TRBV30 and TRBJ1-5; weak D call: TRBD1 (6 bases). Deletions cut 2 bases from V and 7 bases from J, with 15 bases between. Germline CDR1 GTSNPN, CDR2 SVGIG (reference sequence). The CDR3 is made up of 14 amino acids. CDR3 in DNA: TGTGCCTGGAGTTTGGTTACAGGGAACCAGCCCCAGCATTTT. This encodes CAWSLVTGNQPQHF.

The chain has TRBV28 and TRBJ1-2, with 12 nucleotides matching TRBD1. The germline gives CDR1 MDHEN, CDR2 SYDVKM. This CDR3 has 17 amino acids. Losses at the gene ends were 0 bases for V and 4 bases for J; bases not matched to a gene: 6. CDR3 in DNA: TGTGCCAGCAGTTTATGGGGGACAGGGGGCGGCGGCTATGGCTACACCTTC. Its protein is CASSLWGTGGGGYGYTF.

As concerns this clone: Additional DNA sequences in this sample encode the identical CDR3. This sequence joins TRBV19 and TRBJ1-1; 9 bases are shared with TRBD1. Per the germline V gene, CDR1 is LNHDA and CDR2 is SQIVND (reference sequence). V shed 4 bases, J shed 3 bases, and the junction held 0 bases outside the gene matches. The CDR3 consists of 13 residues. This chain's CDR3 is CASSRQGDTEAFF. The CDR3 DNA is TGTGCCAGTAGTAGACAGGGGGACACTGAAGCTTTCTTT.

This chain uses TRBV19 with TRBJ1-2; the match to TRBD1 covers 7 bases. In germline, CDR1 is LNHDA, CDR2 SQIVND (reference sequence). After removal of 4 bases from V and 2 bases from J, the junction contained 10 bases not matched to a gene. The length of the CDR3 is 16 residues. The CDR3 here is CASSTRQGGRNYGYTF. In DNA, the CDR3 is TGTGCCAGTAGTACCAGACAGGGCGGACGCAACTATGGCTACACCTTC.

The chain is built from TRBV11-2 and TRBJ2-1, with D perhaps TRBD1 (6 bases). V lost 4 bases, J lost 12 bases, and 28 bases lay in between. Germline V gene data show CDR1 as SGHAT and CDR2 as FQNNGV. CDR3 length: 17 residues. The CDR3 bases are TGTGCCAGCAGCTACAGCCGCGCCCTCGCAGGGGCCCGTGGGCAGTTCTTC. Protein sequence: CASSYSRALAGARGQFF.

The chain joins TRBV30 to TRBJ1-2, with TRBD1 matching 9 bases. This CDR3 is built from 13 residues. The V gene end was trimmed by 1 base and the J gene end by 9 bases; junction bases not matched to a gene: 6. Germline CDR1 GTSNPN, CDR2 SVGIG (reference sequence). CDR3: CAWSETGGLSYTF. CDR3 nucleotides: TGTGCCTGGAGTGAAACAGGGGGCTTGAGCTACACCTTC.

J is TRBJ2-7 and V is TRBV4-1, with D maybe TRBD1 (6 bases). Germline V gene lookup returns CDR1 MGHRA and CDR2 YSYEKL. CDR3 length: 21 amino acids. The ends were cut back, 3 bases at V and 1 base at J, with 31 bases in the middle. CDR3 nucleotide sequence: TGCGCCAGCAGCCACAAGAGAAAGGGAGTTTTTCAGGGGTTTGAGTCCTACGAGCAGTACTTC. Protein sequence: CASSHKRKGVFQGFESYEQYF.

This chain joins TRBV7-8 and TRBJ2-2, with a weak D call TRBD1 (5 bases). Looked up from germline, CDR1 is SGHVS and CDR2 is FQNEAQ. With 5 bases removed from V and 6 bases from J, the gap between germline ends came to 13 bases. This CDR3 spans 14 amino acids. CDR3 sequence: CASSHWQGAGELFF. DNA for the CDR3: TGTGCCAGCAGCCACTGGCAAGGGGCCGGGGAGCTGTTTTTT.

The rearrangement joins TRBV4-1 to TRBJ1-1, with 9 bases identical to TRBD1. Unmatched junction bases numbered 8, after V lost 4 bases and J lost 5 bases. Germline CDR1 MGHRA, CDR2 YSYEKL. This CDR3 is built from 15 residues. The chain's CDR3 is CASSLTGGASTEAFF. CDR3 nucleotides: TGCGCCAGCAGCCTAACAGGGGGCGCGAGTACTGAAGCTTTCTTT.

The rearrangement links TRBV6-1 to TRBJ1-3; the D gene is possibly TRBD1 (6 bases). V was pared by 7 bases and J by 0 bases, with 13 bases between. This CDR3 comprises 15 residues. Germline CDR1 reads MNHNS; CDR2 reads SASEGT. CDR3 amino acids: CASTIDRISGNTIYF. In nucleotides, the CDR3 is TGTGCCAGCACCATAGACAGGATCTCTGGAAACACCATATATTTT.

The chain recombines TRBV30 with TRBJ1-1, with a tentative D call TRBD1 (5 bases). Trimming cost V 6 bases and J 4 bases, with 15 bases left between them. Germline values: CDR1 GTSNPN, CDR2 SVGIG (reference sequence). This CDR3 region has 13 residues. In nucleotides, the CDR3 is TGTGCCTGTCCGGACAAAACGGGCACTGAAGCTTTCTTT. It yields the protein CACPDKTGTEAFF.

The rearrangement joins TRBV6-2 or TRBV6-3 to TRBJ2-3; 8 bases are a match to TRBD2. In germline, CDR1 is MNHEY, CDR2 SVGEGT. V was clipped by 6 bases and J by 10 bases; unmatched bases: 9. The CDR3 extends over 13 amino acids. The CDR3 nucleotides read TGTGCCAGCAGCCAGGGAGCGGGAGCCCCGCAGTATTTT. Protein: CASSQGAGAPQYF.

The chain links TRBV7-9 to TRBJ2-2; TRBD2 agrees at 7 bases. This CDR3 contains 14 residues. The V and J ends lost 9 bases and 2 bases, in that order; junction bases with no gene match: 6. Germline CDR1 is SEHNR and CDR2 is FQNEAQ (reference sequence). The CDR3 coding sequence is TGTGCCAGTGGGGCTAGCGGAAACACCGGGGAGCTGTTTTTT. The encoded protein is CASGASGNTGELFF.

The rearrangement links TRBV5-5 to TRBJ2-7, with D possibly matching TRBD2 (6 bases). Germline V CDR1 and CDR2: SGHKS, YYEKEE (reference sequence). The CDR3 covers 16 residues. V gave up 0 bases and J gave up 0 bases, with 13 bases separating them. CDR3 in DNA: TGTGCCAGCAGCTTGGGGACGACCGGGAGCTCCTACGAGCAGTACTTC. Its translation is CASSLGTTGSSYEQYF.

As DNA, the CDR3 is TGTGCCAGCAGCTTTAGCCTAGCGGTTGCCAATGAGCAGTTCTTC. It translates to CASSFSLAVANEQFF. The J gene is TRBJ2-1, the V gene TRBV7-2; the match to TRBD2 covers 7 bases. Germline V gives CDR1 SGHTA, CDR2 FQGNSA. The trim removed 3 bases at V and 6 bases at J, leaving 8 bases unmatched. CDR3 length: 15 amino acids.